The clone carrying this T cell receptor beta chain was found a few times. The antigen is not known. Germline CDR1 reads MNHNY; CDR2 reads SVGAGI (reference sequence). The CDR3 sequence is 17 residues long. Trimming at V came to 6 bases and at J to 3 bases, leaving 10 bases not matched to a gene. This entry comes from a study of T-cell memory formation after mild COVID-19. Study background: TCR clusters mostly belonged to single donors. Whole-study findings and limits: Clones shrinking between day 15 and 85 showed a balanced CD4/CD8 split, and those that grew later tilted toward CD4+.

UMIs and sample barcodes were carried by the TCR alpha and TCR beta cDNA libraries that 5'RACE produced using constant-segment primers. TCRdb redid the calling of the 5' RACE reads with MiXCR, one entry per CDR3 protein. The sample lists 400,000 to 550,000 distinct CDR3 sequences; nearly 25% were seen once. This receptor was obtained from an adult woman who had mild COVID-19 (a few samples of this study predate the infection). Cell type and time point are not known. This sequence joins TRBV6-6 and TRBJ2-5, with 13 bases matching TRBD2. The source material was PBMCs or a T cell subset sorted from them (not recorded which). This CDR3 is CASSLARTSGSEETQYF. The DNA for the CDR3 is TGTGCCAGCAGCCTCGCACGGACTAGCGGGAGTGAAGAGACCCAGTACTTC.